Sequencing of this T cell receptor (beta chain) was carried out in a study of CXCR3-negative and CXCR3-positive naive CD8 T cells. The V gene's germline CDR1 is SGHVS and CDR2 FQNEAQ. This CDR3 has 16 amino acids. Phenotypically, naive CD8+ T cells corresponded to CD45RO-CCR7+CD27+CD95-. The method, 5' RACE with UMI labels, was used to prepare the TRB cDNA libraries. TCRdb re-called the 5' RACE reads, yielding one record per CDR3 amino acid sequence without DNA. The table counts more than 65,000 distinct CDR3 sequences; approximately 1.5% lies in the top ten. V usage is TRBV7-8 and J usage is TRBJ2-5; absent DNA, TCRdb's TRBD2 call cannot be checked. The receptor was derived from a human donor in good health. Some clones in this sample may be carry-over from other donors' samples. The material sequenced was naive CXCR3- CD8+ T cells from blood. Subset indicated: CD45RO-CCR7+CD27+CD95- naive CD8+ T cells lacking CXCR3 (TNR3-). CDR3 amino acids: CASSFLVAETQETQYF.